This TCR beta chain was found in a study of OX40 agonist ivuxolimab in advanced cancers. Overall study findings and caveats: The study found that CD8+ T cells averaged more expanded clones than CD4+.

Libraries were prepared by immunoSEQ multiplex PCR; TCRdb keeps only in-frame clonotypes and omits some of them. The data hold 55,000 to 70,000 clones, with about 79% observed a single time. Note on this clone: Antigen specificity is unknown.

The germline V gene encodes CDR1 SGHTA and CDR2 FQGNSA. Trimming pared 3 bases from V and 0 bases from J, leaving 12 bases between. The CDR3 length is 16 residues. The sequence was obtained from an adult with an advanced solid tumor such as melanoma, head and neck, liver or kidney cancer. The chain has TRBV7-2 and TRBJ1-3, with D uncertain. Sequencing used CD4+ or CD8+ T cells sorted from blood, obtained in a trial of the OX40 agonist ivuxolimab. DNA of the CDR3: TGTGCCAGCAGCTTGAGCCAAGCAACCTCTGGAAACACCATATATTTT. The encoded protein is CASSLSQATSGNTIYF.